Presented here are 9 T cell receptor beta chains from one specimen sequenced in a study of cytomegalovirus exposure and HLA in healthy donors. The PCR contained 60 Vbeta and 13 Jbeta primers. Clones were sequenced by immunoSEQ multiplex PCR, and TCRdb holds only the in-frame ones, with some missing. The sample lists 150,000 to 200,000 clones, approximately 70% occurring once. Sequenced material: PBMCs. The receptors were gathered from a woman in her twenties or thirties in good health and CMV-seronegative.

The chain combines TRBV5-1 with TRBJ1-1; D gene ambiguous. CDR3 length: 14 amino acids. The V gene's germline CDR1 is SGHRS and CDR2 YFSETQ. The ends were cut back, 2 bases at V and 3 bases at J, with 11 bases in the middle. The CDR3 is CASSFRVGDTEAFF. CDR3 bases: TGCGCCAGCAGCTTTCGGGTAGGAGACACTGAAGCTTTCTTT.

The CDR3: CASSQGGLAGVEQYF. In nucleotides, the CDR3 is TGTGCCAGCAGCCAGGGAGGGCTAGCGGGAGTGGAGCAGTATTTT. The V and J genes are TRBV4-2 and TRBJ2-3, with 10 bases aligning to TRBD2. The J segment lost 11 bases and the V segment lost 3 bases, leaving 11 bases of the junction unmatched. There are 15 residues in the CDR3. Germline CDR1 LGHNA, CDR2 YNFKEQ.

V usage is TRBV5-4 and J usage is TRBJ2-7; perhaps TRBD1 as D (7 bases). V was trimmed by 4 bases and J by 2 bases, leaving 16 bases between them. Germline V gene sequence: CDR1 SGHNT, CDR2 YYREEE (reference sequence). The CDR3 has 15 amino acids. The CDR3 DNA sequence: TGTGCCAGCAGCCCCAGGGGGGACGCTCCCTACGAGCAGTACTTC. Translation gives CASSPRGDAPYEQYF.

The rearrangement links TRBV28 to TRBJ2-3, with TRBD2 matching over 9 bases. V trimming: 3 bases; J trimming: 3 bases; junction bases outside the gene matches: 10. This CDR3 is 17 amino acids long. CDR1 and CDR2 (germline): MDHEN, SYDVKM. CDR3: CASSFGIAGDTTDTQYF. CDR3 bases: TGTGCCAGCAGTTTTGGGATAGCGGGGGATACGACAGATACGCAGTATTTT. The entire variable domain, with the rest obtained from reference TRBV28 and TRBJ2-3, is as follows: DVKVTQSSRYLVKRTGEKVFLECVQDMDHENMFWYRQDPGLGLRLIYFSYDVKMKEKGDIPEGYSVSREKKERFSLILESASTNQTSMYLCASSFGIAGDTTDTQYFGPGTRLTVL.

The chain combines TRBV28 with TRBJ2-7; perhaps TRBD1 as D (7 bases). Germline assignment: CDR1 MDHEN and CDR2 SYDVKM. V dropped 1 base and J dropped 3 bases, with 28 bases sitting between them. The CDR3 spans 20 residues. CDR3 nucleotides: TGTGCCAGCAGTTTATCGTTTTTAGGTGGAGGGGGCGCGAAAGTCTACGAGCAGTACTTC. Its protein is CASSLSFLGGGGAKVYEQYF.

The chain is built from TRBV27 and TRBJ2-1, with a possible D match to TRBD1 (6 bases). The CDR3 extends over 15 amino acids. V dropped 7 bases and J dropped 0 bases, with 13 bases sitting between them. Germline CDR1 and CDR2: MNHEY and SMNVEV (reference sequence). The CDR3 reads CASISQGPSYNEQFF. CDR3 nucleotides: TGTGCCAGCATCTCACAGGGCCCCTCCTACAATGAGCAGTTCTTC.

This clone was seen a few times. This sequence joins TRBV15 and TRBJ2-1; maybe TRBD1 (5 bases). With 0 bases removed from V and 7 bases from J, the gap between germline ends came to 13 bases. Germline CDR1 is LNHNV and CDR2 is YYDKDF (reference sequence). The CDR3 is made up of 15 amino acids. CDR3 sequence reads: CATSRDVEGANEQFF. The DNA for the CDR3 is TGTGCCACCAGCAGAGATGTAGAAGGGGCGAATGAGCAGTTCTTC.

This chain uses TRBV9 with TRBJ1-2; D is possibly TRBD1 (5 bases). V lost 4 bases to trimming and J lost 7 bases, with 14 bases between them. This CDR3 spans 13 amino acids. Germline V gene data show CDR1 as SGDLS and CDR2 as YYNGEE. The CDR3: CASSPYVGGGYTF. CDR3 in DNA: TGTGCCAGCAGCCCTTACGTGGGGGGTGGCTACACCTTC.

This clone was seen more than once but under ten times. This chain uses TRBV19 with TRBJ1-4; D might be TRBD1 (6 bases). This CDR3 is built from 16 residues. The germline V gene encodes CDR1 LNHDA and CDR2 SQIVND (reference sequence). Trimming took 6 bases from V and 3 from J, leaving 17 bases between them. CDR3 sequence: CASRPRDRRANEKLFF. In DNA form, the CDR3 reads TGTGCCAGTAGACCACGCGACAGGAGAGCTAATGAAAAACTGTTTTTT.